This section outlines one T cell receptor beta chain sequence together with its context. Its specificity is unknown. The junction differs from germline at one of its ends, possibly a read error. The template was RNA from unsorted bulk tissue. More than 3 cm separated this lung sample from the edge of the tumor. Germline V CDR1 and CDR2: LGHNT, FRNRAP. This CDR3 has 13 amino acids. Three rounds of nested PCR, following a modified ARM-PCR protocol, produced the TCRbeta library. A single record per CDR3 protein comes from TCRdb applying MiXCR to the multiplex PCR reads. The table records 77,000 or so distinct CDR3 sequences, 76% of them present only once. These data originate in a study of tumor and adjacent non-tumor tissue in lung cancer. The study, taken as a whole, reports: Significantly higher TCR diversity was found in tumor than normal lung.

This clonotype originated in a man between 70 and 80 years old with non-small cell lung cancer. The rearrangement joins TRBV12-5 to TRBJ1-5; D call uncertain. The specimen sequenced was distant non-tumor lung tissue. CDR3 residues: CTSGFYRDQPQHF. In nucleotides, the CDR3 is TGTACTAGTGGTTTTTACAGAGATCAGCCCCAGCATTTT. Full variable domain (remainder filled in from reference TRBV12-5 and TRBJ1-5): DARVTQTPRHKVTEMGQEVTMRCQPILGHNTVFWYRQTMMQGLELLAYFRNRAPLDDSGMPKDRFSAEMPDATLATLKIQPSEPRDSAVYFCTSGFYRDQPQHFGDGTRLSIL.